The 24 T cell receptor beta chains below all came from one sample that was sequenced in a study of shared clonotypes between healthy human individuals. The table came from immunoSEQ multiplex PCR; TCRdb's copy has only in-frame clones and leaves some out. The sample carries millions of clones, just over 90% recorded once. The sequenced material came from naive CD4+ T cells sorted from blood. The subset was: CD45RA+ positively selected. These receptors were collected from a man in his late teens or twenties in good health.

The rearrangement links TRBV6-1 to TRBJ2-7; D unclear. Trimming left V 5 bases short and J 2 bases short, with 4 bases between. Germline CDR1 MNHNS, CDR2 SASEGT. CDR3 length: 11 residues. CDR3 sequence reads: CASSIPYEQYF. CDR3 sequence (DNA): TGTGCCAGCAGTATACCCTACGAGCAGTACTTC.

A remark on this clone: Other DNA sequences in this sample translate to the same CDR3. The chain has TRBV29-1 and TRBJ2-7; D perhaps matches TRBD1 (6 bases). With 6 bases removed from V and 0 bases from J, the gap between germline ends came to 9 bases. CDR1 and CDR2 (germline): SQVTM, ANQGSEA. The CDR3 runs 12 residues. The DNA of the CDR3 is TGCAGCGTGGGGACAAGCTCCTACGAGCAGTACTTC. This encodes CSVGTSSYEQYF.

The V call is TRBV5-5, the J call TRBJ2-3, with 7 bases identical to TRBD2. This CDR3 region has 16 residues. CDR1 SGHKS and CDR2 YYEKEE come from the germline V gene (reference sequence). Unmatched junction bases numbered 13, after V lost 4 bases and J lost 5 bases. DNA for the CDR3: TGTGCCAGCAGCCGTGGCAATGGACTAGTGTTAGATACGCAGTATTTT. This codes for CASSRGNGLVLDTQYF.

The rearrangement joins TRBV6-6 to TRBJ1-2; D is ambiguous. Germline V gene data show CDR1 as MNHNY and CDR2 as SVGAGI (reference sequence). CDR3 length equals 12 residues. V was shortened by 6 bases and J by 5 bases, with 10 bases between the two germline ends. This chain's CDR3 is CASRPQAYGYTF. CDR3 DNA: TGTGCCAGCAGACCCCAGGCGTATGGCTACACCTTC.

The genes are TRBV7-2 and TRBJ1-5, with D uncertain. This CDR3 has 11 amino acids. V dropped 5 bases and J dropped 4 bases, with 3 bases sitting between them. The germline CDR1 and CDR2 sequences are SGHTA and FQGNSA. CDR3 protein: CASSRNQPQHF. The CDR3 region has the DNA TGTGCCAGCAGCAGGAATCAGCCCCAGCATTTT.

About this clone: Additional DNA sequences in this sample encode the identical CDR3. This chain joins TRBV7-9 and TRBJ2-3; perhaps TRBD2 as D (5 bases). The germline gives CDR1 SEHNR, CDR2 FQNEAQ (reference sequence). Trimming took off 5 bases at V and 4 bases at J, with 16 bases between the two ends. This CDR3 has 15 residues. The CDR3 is CASSPRGVESDTQYF. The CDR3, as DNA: TGTGCCAGCAGCCCCCGGGGAGTTGAGTCAGATACGCAGTATTTT.

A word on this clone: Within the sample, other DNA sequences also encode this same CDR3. The CDR3, as DNA: TGCGCCAGCAGCTTGGGAGGGGAAAACACCATATATTTT. Its protein product is CASSLGGENTIYF. The gene calls are TRBV5-1 and TRBJ1-3, with a weak D call TRBD1 (5 bases). This CDR3 is 13 amino acids long. Germline V gives CDR1 SGHRS, CDR2 YFSETQ. V lost 0 bases, J lost 6 bases, and 7 bases lay in between.

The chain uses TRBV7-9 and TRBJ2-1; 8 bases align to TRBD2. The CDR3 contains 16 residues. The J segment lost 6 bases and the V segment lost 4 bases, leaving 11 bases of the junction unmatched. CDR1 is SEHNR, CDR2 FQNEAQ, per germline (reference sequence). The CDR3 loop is CASSSNPGLGGNEQFF. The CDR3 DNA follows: TGTGCCAGCAGCTCCAACCCGGGACTAGGGGGCAATGAGCAGTTCTTC.

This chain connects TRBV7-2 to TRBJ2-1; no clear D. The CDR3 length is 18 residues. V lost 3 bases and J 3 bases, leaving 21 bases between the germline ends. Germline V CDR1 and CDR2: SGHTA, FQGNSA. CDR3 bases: TGTGCCAGCAGCTTGGACCAACCTCGGGCACGCTTCTACAATGAGCAGTTCTTC. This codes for CASSLDQPRARFYNEQFF. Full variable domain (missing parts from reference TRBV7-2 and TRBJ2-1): GAGVSQSPSNKVTEKGKDVELRCDPISGHTALYWYRQSLGQGLEFLIYFQGNSAPDKSGLPSDRFSAERTGGSVSTLTIQRTQQEDSAVYLCASSLDQPRARFYNEQFFGPGTRLTVL.

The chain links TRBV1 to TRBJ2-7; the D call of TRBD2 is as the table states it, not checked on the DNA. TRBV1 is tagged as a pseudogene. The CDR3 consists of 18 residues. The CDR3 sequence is CTSSQGTSGRARSYEQYF. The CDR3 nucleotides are TGCACCAGCAGCCAAGGGACTAGCGGGAGGGCCCGGTCCTACGAGCAGTACTTC.

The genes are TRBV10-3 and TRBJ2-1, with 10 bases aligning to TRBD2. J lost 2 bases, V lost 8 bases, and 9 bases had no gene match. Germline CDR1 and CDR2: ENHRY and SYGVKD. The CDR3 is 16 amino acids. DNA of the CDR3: TGTGCCATCGGAGGGAGCGGGAGGGAAACCTACAATGAGCAGTTCTTC. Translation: CAIGGSGRETYNEQFF.

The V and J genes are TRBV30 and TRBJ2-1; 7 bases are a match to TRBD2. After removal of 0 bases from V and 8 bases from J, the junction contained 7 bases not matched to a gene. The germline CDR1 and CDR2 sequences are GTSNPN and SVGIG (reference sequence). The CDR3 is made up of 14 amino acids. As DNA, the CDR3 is TGTGCCTGGAGTGTACGGGGGGTTATCGATGAGCAGTTCTTC. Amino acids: CAWSVRGVIDEQFF.

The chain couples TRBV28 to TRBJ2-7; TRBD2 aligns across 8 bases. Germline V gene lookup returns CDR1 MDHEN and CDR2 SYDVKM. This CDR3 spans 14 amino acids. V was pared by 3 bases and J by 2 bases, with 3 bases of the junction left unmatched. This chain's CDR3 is CASSLVAGTYEQYF. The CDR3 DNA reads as TGTGCCAGCAGTTTGGTAGCGGGGACCTACGAGCAGTACTTC. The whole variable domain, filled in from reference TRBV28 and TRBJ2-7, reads DVKVTQSSRYLVKRTGEKVFLECVQDMDHENMFWYRQDPGLGLRLIYFSYDVKMKEKGDIPEGYSVSREKKERFSLILESASTNQTSMYLCASSLVAGTYEQYFGPGTRLTVT.

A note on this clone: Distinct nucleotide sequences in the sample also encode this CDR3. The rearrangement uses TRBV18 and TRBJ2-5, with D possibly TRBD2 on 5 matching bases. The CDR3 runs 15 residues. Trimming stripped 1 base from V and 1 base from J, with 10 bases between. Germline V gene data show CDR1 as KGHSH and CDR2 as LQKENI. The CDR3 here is CASSPLSGIQETQYF. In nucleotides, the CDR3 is TGTGCCAGCTCACCACTATCGGGGATCCAAGAGACCCAGTACTTC.

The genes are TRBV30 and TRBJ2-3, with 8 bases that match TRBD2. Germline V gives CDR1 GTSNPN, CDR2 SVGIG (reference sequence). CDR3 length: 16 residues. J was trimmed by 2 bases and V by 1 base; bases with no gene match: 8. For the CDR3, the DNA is TGTGCCTGGAGTGACAAAAAGCGGGGGCTCACAGATACGCAGTATTTT. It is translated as CAWSDKKRGLTDTQYF.

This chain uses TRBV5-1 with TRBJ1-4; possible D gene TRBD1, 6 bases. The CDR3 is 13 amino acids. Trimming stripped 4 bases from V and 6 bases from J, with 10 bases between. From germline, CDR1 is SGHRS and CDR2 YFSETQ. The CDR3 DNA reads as TGCGCCAGCAGCGGGGCAGGGGATGAAAAACTGTTTTTT. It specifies CASSGAGDEKLFF.

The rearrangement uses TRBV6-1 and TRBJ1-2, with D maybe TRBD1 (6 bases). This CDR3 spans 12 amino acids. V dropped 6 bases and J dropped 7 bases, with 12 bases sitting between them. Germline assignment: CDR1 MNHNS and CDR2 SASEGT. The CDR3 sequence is CASRLTGGGYTF. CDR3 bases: TGTGCCAGCAGATTGACAGGCGGTGGCTACACCTTC.

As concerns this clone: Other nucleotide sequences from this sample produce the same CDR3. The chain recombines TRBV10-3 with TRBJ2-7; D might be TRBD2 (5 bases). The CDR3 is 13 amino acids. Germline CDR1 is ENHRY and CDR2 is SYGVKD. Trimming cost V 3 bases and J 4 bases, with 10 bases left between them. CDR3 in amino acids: CAISEGGLYEQYF. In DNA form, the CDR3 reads TGTGCCATCAGTGAAGGCGGACTTTACGAGCAGTACTTC.

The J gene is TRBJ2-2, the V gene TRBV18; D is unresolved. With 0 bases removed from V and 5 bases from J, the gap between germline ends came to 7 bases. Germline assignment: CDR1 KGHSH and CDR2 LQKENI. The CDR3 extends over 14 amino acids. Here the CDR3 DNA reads TGTGCCAGCTCACCACCGATGGGAACCGGGGAGCTGTTTTTT. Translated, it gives CASSPPMGTGELFF.

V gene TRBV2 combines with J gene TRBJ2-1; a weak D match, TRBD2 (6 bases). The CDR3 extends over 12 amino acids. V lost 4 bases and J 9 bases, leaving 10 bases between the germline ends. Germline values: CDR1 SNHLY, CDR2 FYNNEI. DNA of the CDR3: TGTGCCAGCAGTGGGGAGGATACTGAGCAGTTCTTC. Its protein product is CASSGEDTEQFF.

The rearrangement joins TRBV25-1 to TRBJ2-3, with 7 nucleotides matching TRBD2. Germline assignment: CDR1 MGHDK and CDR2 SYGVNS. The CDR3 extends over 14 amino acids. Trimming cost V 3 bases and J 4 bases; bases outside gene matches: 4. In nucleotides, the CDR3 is TGTGCCAGCAGTGAGGCGGGAGCGGCAGATACGCAGTATTTT. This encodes CASSEAGAADTQYF.

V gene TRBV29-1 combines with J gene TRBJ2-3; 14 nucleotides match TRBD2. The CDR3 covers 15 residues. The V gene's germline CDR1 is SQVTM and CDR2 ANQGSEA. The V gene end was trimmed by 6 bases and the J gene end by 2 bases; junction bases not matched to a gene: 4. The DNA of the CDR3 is TGCAGCGTACGGACTAGCGGGGGGATCACAGATACGCAGTATTTT. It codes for CSVRTSGGITDTQYF.

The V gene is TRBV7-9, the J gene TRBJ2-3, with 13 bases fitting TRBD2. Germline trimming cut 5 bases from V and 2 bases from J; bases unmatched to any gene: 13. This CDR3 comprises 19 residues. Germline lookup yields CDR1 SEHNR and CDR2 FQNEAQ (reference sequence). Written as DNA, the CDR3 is TGTGCCAGCAGCACAATCGGACTAGCGGGGGACTACTCCACAGATACGCAGTATTTT. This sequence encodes CASSTIGLAGDYSTDTQYF.

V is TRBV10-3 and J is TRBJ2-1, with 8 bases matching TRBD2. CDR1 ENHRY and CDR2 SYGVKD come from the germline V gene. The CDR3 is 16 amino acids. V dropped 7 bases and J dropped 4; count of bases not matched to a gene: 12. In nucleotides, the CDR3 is TGTGCCATCAAAGGGGATCGTCCGGGAGGGTACAATGAGCAGTTCTTC. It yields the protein CAIKGDRPGGYNEQFF.